This T cell receptor beta chain is drawn from a study of blood T cells in healthy people across ages. PCR was performed a second time for roughly 7 to 12 cycles using a sample-barcoded 5' primer and a J-beta primer mix. Carrying 12 random nucleotides, a template-switch adaptor labeled each individual cDNA molecule. TCRdb used MiXCR to reprocess the 5' RACE reads, holding one entry per CDR3 protein. The sample yields about 970,000 distinct CDR3 sequences, roughly half seen once. General observations from the study: As age increased, TCR beta diversity per million T cells fell in a roughly linear fashion.

In regard to this clonotype: Its antigen is still unknown.

CDR1 and CDR2 (germline): DFQATT, SNEGSKA (reference sequence). V gave up 2 bases and J gave up 0 bases, with 13 bases separating them. The CDR3 extends over 15 amino acids. The sequence was obtained from a woman aged 60-75 years in good health. Sequenced input: blood. J is TRBJ1-1 and V is TRBV20-1; maybe TRBD1 (6 bases). The CDR3 DNA sequence: TGCAGTGCTAGAAGAACAGGGAACATGAACACTGAAGCTTTCTTT. It codes for CSARRTGNMNTEAFF.